This TCR beta chain was sequenced in a study of shared T cell receptors in the human thymus. This clone was picked up one time. Assay: immunoSEQ multiplex PCR; the TCRdb copy retains only in-frame clones and omits some. Here the sample spans some 700,000 clones, approximately 85% being singletons. This CDR3 has 20 amino acids. The V segment lost 0 bases and the J segment 8 bases; nucleotides outside the gene matches: 24. Germline assignment: CDR1 MDHEN and CDR2 SYDVKM. This same sample was also part of a study on human thymus T cells. From that study: Congenital heart defects were the reason for the corrective surgery that the donors, healthy Finnish infants, were having. Thymus tissue was removed during corrective cardiac surgery. Thymic and blood repertoires showed apparently biased V and J gene usage. Unrelated individuals had highly overlapping thymic repertoires, as reported in related research.

The sequence was obtained from a girl less than two years old with a congenital heart defect. Sequencing was performed on thymocytes. The J gene is TRBJ1-2, the V gene TRBV28, with 7 bases identical to TRBD1. The CDR3 spells CASSLCASGWGNRGAGGYTF. CDR3 coding DNA: TGTGCCAGCAGTTTATGCGCCAGTGGTTGGGGCAACAGGGGAGCGGGCGGCTACACCTTC.